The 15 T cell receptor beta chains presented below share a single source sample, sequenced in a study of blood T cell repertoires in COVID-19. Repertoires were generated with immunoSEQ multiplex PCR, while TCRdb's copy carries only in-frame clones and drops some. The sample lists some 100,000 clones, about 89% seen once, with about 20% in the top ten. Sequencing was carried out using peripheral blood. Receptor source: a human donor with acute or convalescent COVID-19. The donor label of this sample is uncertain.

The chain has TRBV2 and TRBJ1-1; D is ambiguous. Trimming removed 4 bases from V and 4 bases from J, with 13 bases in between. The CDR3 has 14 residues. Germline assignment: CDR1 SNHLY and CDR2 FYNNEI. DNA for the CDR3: TGTGCCAGCAGTGGGTTGGTTCCAGGCACTGAAGCTTTCTTT. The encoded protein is CASSGLVPGTEAFF.

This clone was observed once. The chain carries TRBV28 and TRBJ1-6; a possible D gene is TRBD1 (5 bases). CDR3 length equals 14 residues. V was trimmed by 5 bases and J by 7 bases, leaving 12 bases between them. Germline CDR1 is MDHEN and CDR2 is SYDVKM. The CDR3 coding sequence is TGTGCCAGCAGTGTACAGGTTCTAAATTCACCCCTCCACTTT. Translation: CASSVQVLNSPLHF.

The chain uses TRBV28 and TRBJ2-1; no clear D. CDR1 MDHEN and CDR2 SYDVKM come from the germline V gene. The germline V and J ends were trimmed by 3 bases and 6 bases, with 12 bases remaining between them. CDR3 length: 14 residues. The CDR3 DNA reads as TGTGCCAGCAGTTTTGCAGATCCCATCAATGAGCAGTTCTTC. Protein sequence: CASSFADPINEQFF.

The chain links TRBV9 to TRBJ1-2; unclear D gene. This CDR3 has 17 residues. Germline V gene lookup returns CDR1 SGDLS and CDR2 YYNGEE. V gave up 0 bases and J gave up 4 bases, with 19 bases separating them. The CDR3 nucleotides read TGTGCCAGCAGCGTAGACAAATCCAGACGACGGGGCTATGGCTACACCTTC. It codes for CASSVDKSRRRGYGYTF.

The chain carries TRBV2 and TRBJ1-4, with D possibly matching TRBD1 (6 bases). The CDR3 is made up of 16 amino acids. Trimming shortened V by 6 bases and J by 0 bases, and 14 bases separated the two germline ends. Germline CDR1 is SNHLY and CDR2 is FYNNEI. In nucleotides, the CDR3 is TGTGCCAGCAGAAAGGGGGTAGCCCCAACTAATGAAAAACTGTTTTTT. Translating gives CASRKGVAPTNEKLFF.

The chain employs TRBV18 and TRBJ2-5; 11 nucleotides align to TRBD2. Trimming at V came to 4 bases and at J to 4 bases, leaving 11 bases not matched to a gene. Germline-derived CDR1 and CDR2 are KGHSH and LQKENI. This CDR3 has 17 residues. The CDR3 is CASSLRGQGLAAETQYF. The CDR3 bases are TGTGCCAGCTCACTCCGAGGCCAGGGACTAGCGGCAGAGACCCAGTACTTC.

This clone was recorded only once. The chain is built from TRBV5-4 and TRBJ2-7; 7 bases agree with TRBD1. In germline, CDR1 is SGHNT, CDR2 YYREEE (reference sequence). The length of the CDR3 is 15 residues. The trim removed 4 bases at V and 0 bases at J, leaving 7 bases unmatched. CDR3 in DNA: TGTGCCAGCAGCCCGGGACAGCTCCACTCCTACGAGCAGTACTTC. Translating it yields CASSPGQLHSYEQYF.

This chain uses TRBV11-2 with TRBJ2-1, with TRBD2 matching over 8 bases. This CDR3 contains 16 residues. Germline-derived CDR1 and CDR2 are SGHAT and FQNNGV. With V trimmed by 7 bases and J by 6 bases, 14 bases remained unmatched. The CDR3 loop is CASIPIRGGPSNEQFF. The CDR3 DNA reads TGTGCCAGCATCCCTATCCGGGGGGGGCCTTCCAATGAGCAGTTCTTC.

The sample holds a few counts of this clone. The CDR3 nucleotides read TGTGCCAGCAATATTAGCGGGAGGGGCCACGAGCAGTACTTC. Its translation: CASNISGRGHEQYF. V usage is TRBV28 and J usage is TRBJ2-7; 11 positions agree with TRBD2. The V and J ends lost 7 bases and 5 bases, in that order; junction bases with no gene match: 7. From germline, CDR1 is MDHEN and CDR2 SYDVKM. The CDR3 runs to 14 residues.

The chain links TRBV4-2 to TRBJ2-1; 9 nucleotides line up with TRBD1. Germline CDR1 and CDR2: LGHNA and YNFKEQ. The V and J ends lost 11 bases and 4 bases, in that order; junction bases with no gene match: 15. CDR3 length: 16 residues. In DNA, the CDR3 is TGTGCCGCGGCAGAGGCGGGGGACAGGGCATACAATGAGCAGTTCTTC. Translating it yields CAAAEAGDRAYNEQFF.

This CDR3 reads CASSQTTGGVNTEAFF. The CDR3 DNA reads TGCGCCAGCAGCCAGACAACAGGGGGCGTGAACACTGAAGCTTTCTTT. J is TRBJ1-1 and V is TRBV4-3; TRBD1 agrees at 9 bases. This CDR3 has 16 residues. J was trimmed by 0 bases and V by 3 bases; bases with no gene match: 5. Germline CDR1 reads LGHNA; CDR2 reads YSLEER.

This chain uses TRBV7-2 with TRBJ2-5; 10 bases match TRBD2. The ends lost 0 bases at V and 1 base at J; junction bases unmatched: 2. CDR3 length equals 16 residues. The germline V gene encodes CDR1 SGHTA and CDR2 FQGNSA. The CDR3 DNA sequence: TGTGCCAGCAGCTTAGCGTCTAGCGGGGGCCAAGAGACCCAGTACTTC. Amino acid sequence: CASSLASSGGQETQYF.

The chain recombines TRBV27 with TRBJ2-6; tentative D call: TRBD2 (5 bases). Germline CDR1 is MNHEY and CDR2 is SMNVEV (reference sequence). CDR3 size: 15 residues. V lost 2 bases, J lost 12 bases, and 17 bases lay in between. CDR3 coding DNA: TGTGCCAGCAGTTTAGACCCGGGGTCTTCCCGCGTCCTGACTTTC. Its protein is CASSLDPGSSRVLTF.

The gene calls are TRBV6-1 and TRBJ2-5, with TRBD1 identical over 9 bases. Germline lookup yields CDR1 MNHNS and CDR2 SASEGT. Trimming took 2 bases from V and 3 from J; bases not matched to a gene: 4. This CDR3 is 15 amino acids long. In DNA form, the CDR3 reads TGTGCCAGCAGTGAACTAGGACAGGGGAAAGAGACCCAGTACTTC. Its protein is CASSELGQGKETQYF.

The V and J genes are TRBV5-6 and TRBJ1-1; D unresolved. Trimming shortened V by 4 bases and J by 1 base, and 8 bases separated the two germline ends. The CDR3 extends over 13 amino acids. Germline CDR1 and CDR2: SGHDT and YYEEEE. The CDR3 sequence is CASSTGWNTEAFF. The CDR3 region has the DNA TGTGCCAGCAGCACGGGTTGGAACACTGAAGCTTTCTTT.